This TCR beta chain was profiled in a study of T cell responses to AZD1222 COVID-19 vaccine. Study results and caveats: Researchers took repertoire samples only after the peak T cell response had come. At study baseline, merely a handful of AZD1222 recipients were seropositive.

In regard to this clone: Its antigen is still unknown.

Repertoires were generated with immunoSEQ multiplex PCR, while TCRdb's copy carries only in-frame clones and drops some. The data contain about 89,000 clones, 86% of them singletons. V was pared by 0 bases and J by 0 bases, with 10 bases between. The CDR3 loop spans 16 amino acids. The V gene's germline CDR1 is SGDLS and CDR2 YYNGEE. Recipients boosted at about 4 weeks or about 12 weeks are pooled. Sequencing used peripheral blood, obtained 28 days after the second AZD1222 dose. V is TRBV9 and J is TRBJ2-1; perhaps TRBD1 as D (5 bases). This sequence was found in an adult who received the AZD1222 COVID-19 vaccine. The CDR3 loop is CASSVEDTSSYNEQFF. In DNA, the CDR3 is TGTGCCAGCAGCGTAGAGGACACGAGCTCCTACAATGAGCAGTTCTTC.